This T cell receptor (beta chain) stems from a study of cytomegalovirus exposure and HLA in healthy donors. CDR3 length: 13 amino acids. Germline lookup yields CDR1 ENHRY and CDR2 SYGVKD. V lost 0 bases and J 8 bases, leaving 10 bases between the germline ends. Measured with immunoSEQ multiplex PCR; TCRdb has only the in-frame clones, and not every one. The sample consists of about 130,000 clones, under 90% of them appearing once. Sequenced material: PBMCs. This TCR was recovered from a woman younger than 35 in good health and CMV-seronegative. The chain combines TRBV10-3 with TRBJ1-1, with no clear D. The CDR3 bases are TGTGCCATCAGTGAGTCGGAGGGCAGAGAAGCTTTCTTT. Translated, it gives CAISESEGREAFF.